This TCR beta chain was found in a study of blood T cell repertoires in COVID-19. Clones were read by immunoSEQ multiplex PCR, and TCRdb kept only the in-frame ones, dropping some. There are about 490,000 clones in the sample; 75% to 90% occur only once, and more than 3% lies in the top ten. Trimming took off 1 base at V and 4 bases at J, with 5 bases between the two ends. The germline CDR1 and CDR2 sequences are SGHAT and FQNNGV. CDR3 length: 13 amino acids. The sequencing input was peripheral blood. V gene TRBV11-2 combines with J gene TRBJ1-5; no firm D call. This TCR came from a human donor in a cohort sampled during active COVID-19. Here the CDR3 reads CASSLVPNQPQHF. In DNA, the CDR3 is TGTGCCAGCAGCTTAGTTCCAAATCAGCCCCAGCATTTT.